This TCR beta chain originates from a study of OX40 agonist ivuxolimab in advanced cancers. Whole-study context: A mean age of approximately 64 years, range about 23 to 80, was recorded, and about 83% were male. Findings and limits, study-wide: There were, on average, more expanded clones in CD8+ T cells than in CD4+. Within 6 weeks, CD4+ and CD8+ blood T cells expanded clonally at 0.1 to 3.0 mg/kg.

This CDR3 is built from 15 residues. CDR1 is MNHEY and CDR2 is SMNVEV in the germline V gene (reference sequence). V was pared by 5 bases and J by 4 bases, with 18 bases between. About this clone: What it binds is not known.

TCRdb keeps only in-frame clones here, not all; method: immunoSEQ multiplex PCR. The sample lists tens of thousands of clones, 84% occurring once. This TCR was recovered from an adult with an advanced solid tumor such as melanoma, head and neck, liver or kidney cancer. The sample was CD4+ or CD8+ T cells sorted from blood, taken in a trial of the OX40 agonist ivuxolimab. The chain joins TRBV27 to TRBJ2-7, with D perhaps given as TRBD1 or TRBD2 (5 bases each). The CDR3 DNA reads TGTGCCAGCAGTCCCTCCTTTGGGGGTGCGTACGAGCAGTACTTC. Protein sequence: CASSPSFGGAYEQYF.